This T cell receptor beta chain was observed in a study of blood T cells in healthy people across ages. Whole-study results and caveats: Estimates based on one million T cells were treated as lower bounds.

The CDR3 has 15 amino acids. Per the germline V gene, CDR1 is SGHRS and CDR2 is YFSETQ. Trimming stripped 0 bases from V and 3 bases from J, with 11 bases between. A second about 7 to 12 cycle PCR used barcoded and J-beta primers. TCRdb re-called the 5' RACE reads through MiXCR, storing one row per CDR3 protein. The sample holds around 320,000 distinct CDR3 sequences, 27% seen once. Many counts were recorded for this clonotype. The antigen remains undetermined. The sequencing sample was made of blood. This receptor was identified in a woman aged 70 to 79 in good health. The genes are TRBV5-1 and TRBJ2-3; D may be TRBD2 (5 bases). This chain's CDR3 is CASSLGIGGTDTQYF. The CDR3 DNA is TGCGCCAGCAGCTTGGGTATTGGAGGAACAGATACGCAGTATTTT.